The entry below gives a single T cell receptor beta chain sequence along with its context. Its antigen is unknown. As the CDR3 is not closed by the conserved phenylalanine or tryptophan, this likely results from a read error. It was from roughly 20-30 mg of unsorted bulk tissue that RNA and DNA were co-extracted. Patients had chronic HBV infection and were treatment-naive. This sample stems from a study of tumor-infiltrating lymphocytes in primary liver carcinoma. Findings and caveats of the study: Relative to blood, tumors carried a significantly larger fraction of the repertoire in their top 250 clones (p = 0.039).

Starting material of 500 ng total RNA yielded TCR beta cDNA via a constant-region primer. Three-round nested multiplex PCR performed with slightly modified ARM-PCR produced the TCR beta libraries. Forward primers for TRBV1-TRBV30 and a C-beta reverse primer served the first two PCR rounds, at roughly 10 cycles each. TCRdb redid the calling of the multiplex PCR reads with MiXCR, one entry per CDR3 protein. The sample holds approximately 47,000 distinct CDR3 sequences; over 65% are singletons and the top ten take around 28%. This CDR3 region has 15 residues. Germline-derived CDR1 and CDR2 are SGHKS and YYEKEE (reference sequence).

Sample: liver tumor tissue from sampling region 3. The subset denotes: tumor region T3, left-lateral pole. The TCR originated in a man aged 40-55 years with primary liver carcinoma and hepatitis B virus infection. V and J are TRBV5-5 and TRBJ2-7; 11 positions match TRBD1. CDR3 region: CTSSWAGTGGYEQYL. The CDR3, as DNA: TGTACCAGCAGCTGGGCCGGGACAGGGGGTTACGAGCAGTACTTG.